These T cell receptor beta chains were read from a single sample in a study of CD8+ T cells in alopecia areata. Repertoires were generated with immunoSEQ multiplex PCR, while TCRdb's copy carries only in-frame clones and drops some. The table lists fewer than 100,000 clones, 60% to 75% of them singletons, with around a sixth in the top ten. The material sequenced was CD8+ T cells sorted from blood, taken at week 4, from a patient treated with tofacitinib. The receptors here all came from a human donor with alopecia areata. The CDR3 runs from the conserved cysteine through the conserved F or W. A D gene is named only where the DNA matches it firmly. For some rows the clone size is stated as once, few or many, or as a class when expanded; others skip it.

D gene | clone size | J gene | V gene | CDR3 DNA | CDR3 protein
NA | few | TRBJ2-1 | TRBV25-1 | TGTGCCAGCAGTGAAGGTGGGGGGGCCAATGAGCAGTTCTTC | CASSEGGGANEQFF
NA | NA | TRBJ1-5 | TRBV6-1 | TGTGCCAGCAGTGAGGGGCCCCAGCATTTT | CASSEGPQHF
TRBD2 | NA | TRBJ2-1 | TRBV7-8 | TGTGCCAGCAGCCCCGCTAGCGGGATAGATGAGCAGTTCTTC | CASSPASGIDEQFF
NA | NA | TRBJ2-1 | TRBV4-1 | TGCGCCAGCAGCCAATACAGGGACTACTACAATGAGCAGTTCTTC | CASSQYRDYYNEQFF
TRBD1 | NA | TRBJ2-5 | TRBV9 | TGTGCCAGCAGCGTAGAGGCCGGGACAGGACAAGAGACCCAGTACTTC | CASSVEAGTGQETQYF
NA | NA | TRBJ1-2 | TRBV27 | TGTGCCAGCAGTGCAAGCGGGGCCTTCTATGGCTACACCTTC | CASSASGAFYGYTF
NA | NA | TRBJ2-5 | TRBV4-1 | TGCGCCAGCAGCCAAGATAGGGCACCACAAGAGACCCAGTACTTC | CASSQDRAPQETQYF
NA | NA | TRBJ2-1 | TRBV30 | TGTGCCTGGAGTGTGGACGGAGCCTACAATGAGCAGTTCTTC | CAWSVDGAYNEQFF
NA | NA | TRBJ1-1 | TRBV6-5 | TGTGCCAGCGGCAGGGCTACGAACACTGAAGCTTTCTTT | CASGRATNTEAFF
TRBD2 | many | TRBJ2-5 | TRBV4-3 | TGCGCCAGCAGCCTTCAGCGGGGGGACCAAGAGACCCAGTACTTC | CASSLQRGDQETQYF
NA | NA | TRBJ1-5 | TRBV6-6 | TGTGCCAGCTCCCCATATAGGACCCCTTCCGATCAGCCCCAGCATTTT | CASSPYRTPSDQPQHF
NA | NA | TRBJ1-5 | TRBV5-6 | TGTGCCAGCAGCTTGGCCGGGGATCGGCAGCCCCAGCATTTT | CASSLAGDRQPQHF
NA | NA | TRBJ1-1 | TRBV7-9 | TGTGCCAGCAGCTCCCCAGTCCACACTGAAGCTTTCTTT | CASSSPVHTEAFF
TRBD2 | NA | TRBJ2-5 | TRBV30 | TGTGCCTGGAGTGTCGGGGGGTTCGGAGAGACCCAGTACTTC | CAWSVGGFGETQYF
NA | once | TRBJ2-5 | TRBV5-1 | TGCGCCAGCAGCCCACGGGGAGAGACCCAGTACTTC | CASSPRGETQYF
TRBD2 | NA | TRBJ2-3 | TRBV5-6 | TGTGCCAGCAGCTTGCTAGCGGGCACAGATACGCAGTATTTT | CASSLLAGTDTQYF
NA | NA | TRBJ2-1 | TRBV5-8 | TGTGCCAGCACCCTGGTTGGGGGACCTTACAATGAGCAGTTCTTC | CASTLVGGPYNEQFF
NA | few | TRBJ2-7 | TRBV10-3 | TGTGCCATCAGTGGCCCAGGGTGGGGCACCTACGAGCAGTACTTC | CAISGPGWGTYEQYF
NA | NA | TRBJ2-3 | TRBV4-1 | TGCGCCAGCAGCCAATGGGCGGACACAGATACGCAGTATTTT | CASSQWADTDTQYF
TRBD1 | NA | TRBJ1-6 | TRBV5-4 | TGTGCCAGCAGGGACAGGTACCTGAATTCACCCCTCCACTTT | CASRDRYLNSPLHF
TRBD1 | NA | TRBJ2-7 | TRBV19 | TGTGCCAGTAGTGTAGACAGGGGATCCTACGAGCAGTACTTC | CASSVDRGSYEQYF
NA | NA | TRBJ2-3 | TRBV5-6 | TGTGCCAGCAGCTCCGTTCGGAGGATCACAGATACGCAGTATTTT | CASSSVRRITDTQYF
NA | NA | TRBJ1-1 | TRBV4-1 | TGCGCCAGCAGCCGAGTACAGGGCATGAACACTGAAGCTTTCTTT | CASSRVQGMNTEAFF
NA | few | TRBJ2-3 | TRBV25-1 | TGTGCCAGCGAGAATGGAATCTATAGCACAGATACGCAGTATTTT | CASENGIYSTDTQYF
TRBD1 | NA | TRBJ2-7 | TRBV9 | TGTGCCAGCAGCGGGGGACAGTCCGGTTTTAACGAGCAGTACTTC | CASSGGQSGFNEQYF
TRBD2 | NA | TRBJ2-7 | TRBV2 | TGTGCCAGCAGTGAGTCCTGGTCCACTAGCGGGGGCGGCGAGCAGTACTTC | CASSESWSTSGGGEQYF